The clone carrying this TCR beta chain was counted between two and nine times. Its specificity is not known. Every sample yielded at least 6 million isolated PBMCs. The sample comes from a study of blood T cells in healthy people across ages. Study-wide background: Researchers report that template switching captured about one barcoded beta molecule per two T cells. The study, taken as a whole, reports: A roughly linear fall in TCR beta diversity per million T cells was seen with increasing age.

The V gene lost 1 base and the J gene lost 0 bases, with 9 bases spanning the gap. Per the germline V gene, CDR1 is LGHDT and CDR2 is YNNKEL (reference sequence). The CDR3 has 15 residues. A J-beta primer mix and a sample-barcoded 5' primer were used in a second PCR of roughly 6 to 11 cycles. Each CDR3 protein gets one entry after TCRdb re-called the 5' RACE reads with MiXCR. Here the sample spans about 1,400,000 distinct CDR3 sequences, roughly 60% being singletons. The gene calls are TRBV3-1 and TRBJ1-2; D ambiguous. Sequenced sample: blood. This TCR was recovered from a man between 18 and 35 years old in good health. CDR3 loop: CASSQGGMANYGYTF. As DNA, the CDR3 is TGTGCCAGCAGCCAAGGAGGGATGGCTAACTATGGCTACACCTTC.